The 14 T cell receptor beta chains given below trace back to one sample, sequenced in a study of T-cell reconstitution after alpha-beta-depleted transplantation in children. A library of TCRbeta sequences, prepared with unique molecular identifiers, was generated. MiXCR was run by TCRdb on the PCR reads, yielding one entry per CDR3 protein. The sample lists 530,000 or so distinct CDR3 sequences, over 25% seen once, with 36% in the top ten. Sequencing was performed on PBMCs, taken before TCRalphabeta/CD19-depleted stem cell transplant. These receptors came from a boy under two years old with Wiskott-Aldrich syndrome, due to receive a stem cell transplant.

This sequence joins TRBV11-2 and TRBJ1-2; D uncertain. This CDR3 contains 13 residues. V lost 0 bases, J lost 1 base, and 3 bases lay in between. Germline-derived CDR1 and CDR2 are SGHAT and FQNNGV. The CDR3 loop reads CASSLDFNYGYTF. The DNA for the CDR3 is TGTGCCAGCAGCTTAGACTTTAACTATGGCTACACCTTC.

J is TRBJ2-1 and V is TRBV3-1; TRBD2 matches 7 bases. V lost 2 bases to trimming and J lost 3 bases; unmatched junction nucleotides: 13. The germline gives CDR1 LGHDT, CDR2 YNNKEL (reference sequence). The CDR3 is 18 residues long. The CDR3 DNA sequence: TGTGCCAGCAGCCAAACGATATTCCGGGACTACCTCTACAATGAGCAGTTCTTC. It encodes CASSQTIFRDYLYNEQFF.

V usage is TRBV20-1 and J usage is TRBJ1-5; TRBD1 is a possible D gene (6 bases). In germline, CDR1 is DFQATT, CDR2 SNEGSKA (reference sequence). The CDR3 is 13 residues long. V was pared by 6 bases and J by 5 bases, with 14 bases between. The CDR3 protein is CSASGGTYQPQHF. CDR3 sequence (DNA): TGCAGTGCCTCTGGGGGGACATATCAGCCCCAGCATTTT.

This clonotype has more than one count but fewer than ten. This chain links TRBV5-5 with TRBJ2-5; TRBD1 matches 7 bases. Unmatched junction bases numbered 5, after V lost 4 bases and J lost 2 bases. The CDR3 runs 14 residues. Germline V CDR1 and CDR2: SGHKS, YYEKEE (reference sequence). This CDR3 reads CASSPWTGQETQYF. The CDR3 nucleotides read TGTGCCAGCAGCCCCTGGACAGGACAAGAGACCCAGTACTTC.

This clonotype came up a few times. V is TRBV5-1 and J is TRBJ2-1; 11 bases line up with TRBD2. J was trimmed by 7 bases and V by 4 bases; bases with no gene match: 10. This CDR3 has 16 amino acids. The germline V gene has CDR1 SGHRS and CDR2 YFSETQ. The CDR3 here is CASSRVAGGPGNEQFF. For the CDR3, the DNA is TGCGCCAGCAGCCGAGTAGCGGGAGGGCCTGGAAATGAGCAGTTCTTC.

V is TRBV6-1 and J is TRBJ2-3; D remains unclear. V was shortened by 4 bases and J by 1 base, with 9 bases between the two germline ends. This CDR3 has 14 amino acids. The germline CDR1 and CDR2 sequences are MNHNS and SASEGT. The CDR3 is CASSGGPGTDTQYF. CDR3 in DNA: TGTGCCAGCAGTGGTGGCCCGGGCACAGATACGCAGTATTTT.

This clonotype has a handful of counts. The rearrangement joins TRBV24-1 to TRBJ2-3; TRBD2 agrees at 9 bases. Per the germline V gene, CDR1 is KGHDR and CDR2 is SFDVKD. The CDR3 runs 17 residues. Trimming took 5 bases from V and 4 from J; bases not matched to a gene: 12. The CDR3 DNA sequence: TGTGCCACCAGTGCTCCCAATAGCGGGAGAGGATCAGATACGCAGTATTTT. Protein: CATSAPNSGRGSDTQYF.

The sample holds many counts of this clonotype. This sequence joins TRBV10-3 and TRBJ2-7; 7 bases map to TRBD1. Trimming at V came to 5 bases and at J to 2 bases, leaving 9 bases not matched to a gene. Germline CDR1 and CDR2: ENHRY and SYGVKD. CDR3 length: 15 residues. CDR3 in amino acids: CAISYLRGQTYEQYF. CDR3 in DNA: TGTGCCATCAGTTACCTAAGGGGACAGACCTACGAGCAGTACTTC.

This chain joins TRBV4-2 and TRBJ2-5; 12 positions agree with TRBD1. With V trimmed by 4 bases and J by 5 bases, 8 bases remained unmatched. This CDR3 comprises 16 residues. Germline loops: CDR1 LGHNA, CDR2 YNFKEQ. In nucleotides, the CDR3 is TGTGCCAGCAGCCGACATGGGACAGGGGGCAGGGAGACCCAGTACTTC. Residues: CASSRHGTGGRETQYF.

The DNA for the CDR3 is TGTGCCATCAGAGGGGGCCTTGGGCTAGCGGGAGGCGTTGCAGATACGCAGTATTTT. This sequence encodes CAIRGGLGLAGGVADTQYF. This chain joins TRBV10-3 and TRBJ2-3; TRBD2 aligns across 11 bases. The CDR3 is 19 residues long. V trimming: 6 bases; J trimming: 4 bases; junction bases outside the gene matches: 18. CDR1 is ENHRY, CDR2 SYGVKD, per germline.

The sample holds one count of this clonotype. The chain recombines TRBV12-3 or TRBV12-4 with TRBJ2-7; 9 nucleotides match TRBD1. With V trimmed by 2 bases and J by 5 bases, 10 bases remained unmatched. The CDR3 consists of 16 residues. This CDR3 reads CASSLWLGTGSDEQYF. CDR3 nucleotide sequence: TGTGCCAGCAGTTTATGGCTCGGGACAGGGAGCGACGAGCAGTACTTC.

The V and J genes are TRBV5-1 and TRBJ1-3, with D perhaps TRBD1 (5 bases). Germline V lookup: CDR1 SGHRS, CDR2 YFSETQ. This CDR3 is 14 amino acids long. Trimming cost V 6 bases and J 1 base, with 11 bases left between them. CDR3 amino acids: CASKVSGSGNTIYF. Here the CDR3 DNA reads TGCGCCAGCAAGGTTTCAGGGTCTGGAAACACCATATATTTT.

The chain has TRBV5-1 and TRBJ1-1, with a tentative D call TRBD1 (6 bases). Trimming pared 4 bases from V and 1 base from J, leaving 11 bases between. From germline, CDR1 is SGHRS and CDR2 YFSETQ. The CDR3 consists of 14 residues. CDR3 coding DNA: TGCGCCAGCAGCCTGGGGGCACCGAACACTGAAGCTTTCTTT. This codes for CASSLGAPNTEAFF.

The CDR3 loop reads CASSSAFSGNTIYF. The DNA of the CDR3 is TGTGCCAGCAGCTCAGCCTTCTCTGGAAACACCATATATTTT. The V call is TRBV11-2, the J call TRBJ1-3, with D unclear. V was trimmed by 4 bases and J by 0 bases, leaving 7 bases between them. The CDR3 runs 14 residues. Germline CDR1 SGHAT, CDR2 FQNNGV.